This T cell receptor (beta chain) was sequenced during a study of response to subunit inactivated influenza vaccine. Germline V gene sequence: CDR1 SNHLY, CDR2 FYNNEI. Trimming took 0 bases from V and 2 from J, leaving 10 bases between them. The CDR3 length is 15 residues. Each CDR3 protein gets one entry after TCRdb re-called the RT-PCR reads with MiXCR. This sample yields fewer than 700,000 distinct CDR3 sequences, of which approximately 13% are seen a single time; about an eighth belongs to the top ten. The clonotype originates from a man in his fifties or sixties who received an inactivated influenza vaccine. The sample here was PBMCs from blood, taken roughly 6 weeks after vaccination. The rearrangement uses TRBV2 and TRBJ2-5, with a possible D match to TRBD2 (5 bases). Here the CDR3 reads CASSEALPGQETQYF. The CDR3 DNA reads TGTGCCAGCAGTGAAGCGCTTCCGGGACAAGAGACCCAGTACTTC.